One sample yielded the 4 T cell receptor beta chains listed below, sequenced in a study of technical replicates of blood from a handful of donors. Sequenced by immunoSEQ multiplex PCR; TCRdb stores in-frame clones only, minus some. The sample records more than 15,000 clones, more than 75% being singletons. Sample: PBMCs. These receptors came from a human donor in good health.

The chain combines TRBV6-5 with TRBJ2-1, with 8 bases fitting TRBD1. Unmatched junction bases numbered 5, after V lost 4 bases and J lost 6 bases. Germline CDR1 reads MNHEY; CDR2 reads SVGAGI. CDR3 length: 14 residues. CDR3 amino acids: CASSSMDRANEQFF. Here the CDR3 DNA reads TGTGCCAGCAGTTCCATGGACAGGGCCAATGAGCAGTTCTTC.

This clone was detected only once. The V and J genes are TRBV6-5 and TRBJ2-3; the D gene is possibly TRBD2 (6 bases). Germline assignment: CDR1 MNHEY and CDR2 SVGAGI. Trimming stripped 2 bases from V and 5 bases from J, with 14 bases between. The length of the CDR3 is 15 residues. The CDR3 protein is CASSYLLAEEDTQYF. DNA of the CDR3: TGTGCCAGCAGTTACCTTTTAGCGGAAGAAGATACGCAGTATTTT.

V gene TRBV7-2 combines with J gene TRBJ2-3; tentatively, D is TRBD2 (6 bases). The V end lost 5 bases, the J end lost 2 bases, and 11 bases lay between the germline ends. There are 14 residues in the CDR3. Germline CDR1 reads SGHTA; CDR2 reads FQGNSA. CDR3 in amino acids: CASSPGLATDTQYF. In DNA, the CDR3 is TGTGCCAGCAGCCCGGGACTTGCCACAGATACGCAGTATTTT.

The V gene is TRBV2, the J gene TRBJ2-1; 10 bases line up with TRBD2. This CDR3 contains 13 residues. The germline CDR1 and CDR2 sequences are SNHLY and FYNNEI. The V and J ends lost 7 bases and 9 bases, in that order; junction bases with no gene match: 6. The CDR3 loop is CASNSGRAGEQFF. CDR3 coding DNA: TGTGCCAGCAACAGCGGGAGGGCCGGTGAGCAGTTCTTC.